Sequencing of this T cell receptor (beta chain) was carried out in a study of blood T cell repertoires in COVID-19. Across the whole study: The origin of the acute and convalescent COVID-19 samples was the United States, Italy and Spain.

TCRdb's copy holds only in-frame clones and misses some; the assay was immunoSEQ multiplex PCR. Of about 98,000 clones listed, 70% to 90% are singletons. The germline gives CDR1 LNHDA, CDR2 SQIVND (reference sequence). V was shortened by 4 bases and J by 2 bases, with 21 bases between the two germline ends. The CDR3 is 18 amino acids. The TCR comes from a man between 65 and 85 years old with acute or convalescent COVID-19. Sequencing was carried out using peripheral blood. The chain joins TRBV19 to TRBJ1-5; tentative D call: TRBD1 (5 bases). This chain's CDR3 is CASSTTPGRGSGNQPQHF. CDR3 nucleotide sequence: TGTGCCAGTAGTACAACGCCCGGGCGGGGGAGCGGCAATCAGCCCCAGCATTTT. The entire variable domain, with the rest obtained from reference TRBV19 and TRBJ1-5, is as follows: DGGITQSPKYLFRKEGQNVTLSCEQNLNHDAMYWYRQDPGQGLRLIYYSQIVNDFQKGDIAEGYSVSREKKESFPLTVTSAQKNPTAFYLCASSTTPGRGSGNQPQHFGDGTRLSIL.